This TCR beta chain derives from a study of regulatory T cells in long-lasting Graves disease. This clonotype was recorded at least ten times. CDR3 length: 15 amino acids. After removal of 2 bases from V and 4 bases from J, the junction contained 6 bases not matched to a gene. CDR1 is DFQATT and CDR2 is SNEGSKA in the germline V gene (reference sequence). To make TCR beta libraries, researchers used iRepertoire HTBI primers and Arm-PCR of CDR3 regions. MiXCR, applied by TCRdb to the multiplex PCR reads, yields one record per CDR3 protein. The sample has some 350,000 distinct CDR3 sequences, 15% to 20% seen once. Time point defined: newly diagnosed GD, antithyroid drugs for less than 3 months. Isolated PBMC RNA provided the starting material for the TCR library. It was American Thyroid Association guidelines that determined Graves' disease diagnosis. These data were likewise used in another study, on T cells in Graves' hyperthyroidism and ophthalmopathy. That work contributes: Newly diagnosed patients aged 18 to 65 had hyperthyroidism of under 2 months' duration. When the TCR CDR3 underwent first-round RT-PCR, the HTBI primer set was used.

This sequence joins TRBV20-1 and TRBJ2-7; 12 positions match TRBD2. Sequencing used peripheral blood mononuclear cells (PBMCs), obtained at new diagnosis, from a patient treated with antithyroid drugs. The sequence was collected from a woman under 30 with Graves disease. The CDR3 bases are TGCAGTGCTAGAATCAGGCTAGCGGGGGGGTACGAGCAGTACTTC. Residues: CSARIRLAGGYEQYF.